This TCR beta chain was captured in a study of T-cell reconstitution after alpha-beta-depleted transplantation in children. Study-wide results and limits: Surviving recipient cells, namely T cells and thymic progenitors, were the source of high day-60 TCRbeta diversity in some patients. Counts and diversity of T cells one year after transplant came mostly from newly produced T cells. Roughly two months post-transplant, alpha-beta T cells reportedly originated from several hundred graft clones that had expanded.

TCRbeta library construction was performed incorporating unique molecular identifiers. TCRdb redid the calling of the PCR reads with MiXCR, one entry per CDR3 protein. Among a few hundred thousand distinct CDR3 sequences, more than 20% were seen once, and the ten largest hold 36%. Trimming took off 6 bases at V and 2 bases at J, with 17 bases between the two ends. The length of the CDR3 is 15 residues. Germline V lookup: CDR1 MNHEY, CDR2 SMNVEV (reference sequence). This clonotype occurred a few times. Its antigen is as yet unknown. V gene TRBV27 combines with J gene TRBJ2-7; D might be TRBD2 (6 bases). The TCR was taken from a boy under three years old with Wiskott-Aldrich syndrome, due to receive a stem cell transplant. The sample consisted of PBMCs, taken before TCRalphabeta/CD19-depleted stem cell transplant. The CDR3: CASSPLQGGTYEQYF. The DNA of the CDR3 is TGTGCCAGCAGCCCCCTCCAAGGAGGGACCTACGAGCAGTACTTC.